Shown below are 26 T cell receptor beta chains from a single sample sequenced in a study of breast tumors, draining lymph nodes, adjacent tissues. TCRdb reprocessed the multiplex PCR reads with MiXCR, giving one entry per CDR3 protein. Altogether about 35,000 distinct CDR3 sequences are present, 35% to 45% being singletons, with the ten largest covering roughly a tenth. Sample: breast tumor tissue. The receptors come from a female donor with breast cancer. Some clones in this sample may be carry-over from other donors' samples.

This clonotype has a count of ten or more. DNA of the CDR3: TGCGCCAGCAGCTTTAGCGGAGATACGCAGTATTTT. This encodes CASSFSGDTQYF. The rearrangement uses TRBV5-1 and TRBJ2-3, with D tentatively TRBD2 (6 bases). This CDR3 has 12 amino acids. The V end lost 2 bases, the J end lost 5 bases, and 6 bases lay between the germline ends. Germline CDR1 is SGHRS and CDR2 is YFSETQ.

The chain carries TRBV20-1 and TRBJ2-1; TRBD2 aligns across 8 bases. Germline CDR1 reads DFQATT; CDR2 reads SNEGSKA (reference sequence). This CDR3 comprises 14 residues. With V trimmed by 4 bases and J by 4 bases, 6 bases remained unmatched. DNA for the CDR3: TGCAGTGCTAAGCGACTAGCGTCGTACAATGAGCAGTTCTTC. Its translation is CSAKRLASYNEQFF.

J is TRBJ2-7 and V is TRBV28; perhaps TRBD2 as D (6 bases). CDR3 length: 15 residues. The V and J ends lost 2 bases and 6 bases respectively, with 17 bases between them. Germline CDR1 reads MDHEN; CDR2 reads SYDVKM. CDR3 residues: CASSLGGARDGEQYF. The CDR3 region has the DNA TGTGCCAGCAGTTTAGGAGGGGCAAGGGACGGCGAGCAGTACTTC.

This clonotype was detected ten times or more. The J gene is TRBJ2-3, the V gene TRBV6-1; 8 bases match TRBD1. Germline V lookup: CDR1 MNHNS, CDR2 SASEGT. CDR3 length: 14 amino acids. The V gene end was trimmed by 6 bases and the J gene end by 4 bases; junction bases not matched to a gene: 6. CDR3 bases: TGTGCCAGCAGGAGGACAGGGTCAGCAGATACGCAGTATTTT. This translates into CASRRTGSADTQYF.

In this sample, this clonotype turned up many times. The rearrangement joins TRBV20-1 to TRBJ2-1; D possibly corresponds to TRBD2 (6 bases). Deletions cut 5 bases from V and 7 bases from J, with 18 bases between. The CDR3 covers 14 residues. Per germline, CDR1 DFQATT and CDR2 SNEGSKA (reference sequence). CDR3 region: CSAPRGLQKNEQFF. The CDR3 bases are TGCAGTGCTCCCCGGGGACTCCAGAAGAATGAGCAGTTCTTC.

This clonotype was detected ten times or more. CDR3 residues: CASSPGGGAVYEQYF. CDR3 nucleotide sequence: TGTGCCAGCAGCCCCGGGGGGGGGGCGGTATACGAGCAGTACTTC. This rearrangement joins TRBV5-4 to TRBJ2-7; 8 positions agree with TRBD2. The CDR3 extends over 15 amino acids. CDR1 and CDR2 from the germline V gene are SGHNT and YYREEE (reference sequence). V gave up 4 bases and J gave up 4 bases; unmatched junction bases: 10.

This clonotype was seen only once. A read error may account for a junction end that differs from germline. V is TRBV29-1 and J is TRBJ2-1; D perhaps matches TRBD2 (6 bases). The CDR3 has 15 amino acids. Germline V gene lookup returns CDR1 SQVTM and CDR2 ANQGSEA. CDR3 nucleotides: TGCAGCGCTGAAGATGGCTGGAGGGGAATAGATGAGCAGTTCTTC. Residues: CSAEDGWRGIDEQFF.

This clonotype was seen ten or more times. The rearrangement links TRBV19 to TRBJ1-5, with D tentatively TRBD1 (5 bases). Germline CDR1 reads LNHDA; CDR2 reads SQIVND (reference sequence). Trimming took 0 bases from V and 2 from J, leaving 5 bases between them. This CDR3 is built from 14 residues. CDR3 protein: CASSIDRGNQPQHF. Written as DNA, the CDR3 is TGTGCCAGTAGTATAGACAGGGGCAATCAGCCCCAGCATTTT. Together with reference TRBV19 and TRBJ1-5, the CDR3 gives the full variable domain: DGGITQSPKYLFRKEGQNVTLSCEQNLNHDAMYWYRQDPGQGLRLIYYSQIVNDFQKGDIAEGYSVSREKKESFPLTVTSAQKNPTAFYLCASSIDRGNQPQHFGDGTRLSIL.

The rearrangement uses TRBV19 and TRBJ1-5, with TRBD1 identical over 8 bases. The CDR3 sequence is 15 residues long. Germline V CDR1 and CDR2: LNHDA, SQIVND (reference sequence). J lost 6 bases, V lost 4 bases, and 8 bases had no gene match. CDR3 region: CASSTGGQGGQPQHF. CDR3 in DNA: TGTGCCAGTAGTACCGGTGGACAGGGAGGTCAGCCCCAGCATTTT.

This chain joins TRBV7-9 and TRBJ1-1, with a possible D match to TRBD1 (6 bases). The V and J ends lost 1 base and 3 bases respectively, with 15 bases between them. CDR1 SEHNR and CDR2 FQNEAQ come from the germline V gene (reference sequence). This CDR3 is 16 amino acids long. CDR3 coding DNA: TGTGCCAGCAGCTTAGATTGGGGGGCCGGGGACACTGAAGCTTTCTTT. Amino acid sequence: CASSLDWGAGDTEAFF.

The chain has TRBV7-2 and TRBJ2-5; the match to TRBD2 covers 11 bases. Losses at the gene ends were 4 bases for V and 4 bases for J; bases not matched to a gene: 5. CDR1 is SGHTA, CDR2 FQGNSA, per germline. This CDR3 comprises 15 residues. The CDR3 is CASSWAGLAGETQYF. DNA for the CDR3: TGTGCCAGCAGCTGGGCCGGACTAGCGGGAGAGACCCAGTACTTC.

The gene calls are TRBV10-3 and TRBJ2-1; D gene unclear. V lost 3 bases to trimming and J lost 5 bases, with 11 bases between them. The CDR3 length is 14 residues. Germline-derived CDR1 and CDR2 are ENHRY and SYGVKD. CDR3 sequence reads: CAISELNDNNEQFF. For the CDR3, the DNA is TGTGCCATCAGTGAACTCAATGACAACAATGAGCAGTTCTTC.

This chain joins TRBV20-1 and TRBJ2-1, with TRBD2 matching 7 bases. Germline V gene lookup returns CDR1 DFQATT and CDR2 SNEGSKA (reference sequence). With V trimmed by 1 base and J by 6 bases, 12 bases remained unmatched. The CDR3 contains 16 residues. The chain's CDR3 is CSARGSLAAFSNEQFF. The CDR3 DNA sequence: TGCAGTGCTAGAGGTTCTCTAGCGGCCTTCTCCAATGAGCAGTTCTTC.

This clonotype has a count of ten or more. The chain joins TRBV20-1 to TRBJ2-3; 7 nucleotides align to TRBD2. The germline V gene has CDR1 DFQATT and CDR2 SNEGSKA (reference sequence). The CDR3 covers 15 residues. The trim removed 0 bases at V and 1 base at J, leaving 4 bases unmatched. The CDR3 bases are TGCAGTGCTAGAGATACTCGGGAGGGCACAGATACGCAGTATTTT. It is translated as CSARDTREGTDTQYF.

This clonotype appeared a few times. CDR3 in DNA: TGTGCCAGCAGCCGTCAAGGGTTCCACGAGCAGTACTTC. It codes for CASSRQGFHEQYF. The chain is built from TRBV27 and TRBJ2-7; D is undetermined. The germline CDR1 and CDR2 sequences are MNHEY and SMNVEV (reference sequence). V lost 6 bases, J lost 5 bases, and 14 bases lay in between. The CDR3 covers 13 residues.

The chain couples TRBV25-1 to TRBJ2-7, with TRBD1 as a possible D gene (8 bases). Germline values: CDR1 MGHDK, CDR2 SYGVNS. V was pared by 3 bases and J by 2 bases, with 14 bases between. The length of the CDR3 is 15 residues. In DNA form, the CDR3 reads TGTGCCAGCAGTGACCACAGGGGGGGGACCTACGAGCAGTACTTC. It is translated as CASSDHRGGTYEQYF.

This clonotype was counted many times. The chain employs TRBV4-2 and TRBJ1-5; 7 nucleotides agree with TRBD1. This CDR3 is 14 amino acids long. CDR1 is LGHNA and CDR2 is YNFKEQ in the germline V gene. Germline trimming cut 0 bases from V and 10 bases from J; bases unmatched to any gene: 6. CDR3 protein: CASSQDGGGSPQHF. The CDR3, as DNA: TGTGCCAGCAGCCAAGATGGAGGGGGCAGCCCCCAGCATTTT.

This clonotype has at least ten counts. The J gene is TRBJ2-1, the V gene TRBV15, with 8 bases fitting TRBD2. The CDR3 length is 14 residues. V shed 7 bases and J 0 bases; nucleotides not matched to a gene: 2. Per germline, CDR1 LNHNV and CDR2 YYDKDF (reference sequence). The CDR3 sequence is CATKRESSYNEQFF. For the CDR3, the DNA is TGTGCCACCAAGCGGGAGAGCTCCTACAATGAGCAGTTCTTC.

The table lists this clonotype with a few counts. The rearrangement links TRBV3-1 to TRBJ2-1; TRBD2 aligns across 7 bases. Losses at the gene ends were 1 base for V and 2 bases for J; bases not matched to a gene: 2. The CDR3 is made up of 15 amino acids. Looked up from germline, CDR1 is LGHDT and CDR2 is YNNKEL (reference sequence). In nucleotides, the CDR3 is TGTGCCAGCAGCCAAGTGACTAGCCCCTACAATGAGCAGTTCTTC. Residues: CASSQVTSPYNEQFF.

The sample holds many counts of this clonotype. The chain links TRBV6-2 or TRBV6-3 to TRBJ1-6; 7 bases are shared with TRBD1. This CDR3 has 14 residues. Germline V gene lookup returns CDR1 MNHEY and CDR2 SVGEGT. V lost 5 bases and J lost 7; bases outside the gene matches: 5. The CDR3 spells CASSLQGRNSPLHF. CDR3 in DNA: TGTGCCAGCAGTCTACAGGGGAGGAATTCACCCCTCCACTTT.

This clonotype has at least ten counts. The genes are TRBV5-8 and TRBJ2-5; 13 bases align to TRBD2. This CDR3 has 17 residues. From germline, CDR1 is SGHTS and CDR2 YDEGEE. Trimming at V came to 0 bases and at J to 5 bases, leaving 7 bases not matched to a gene. The CDR3 DNA is TGTGCCAGCAGCTTGGCCCCACTAGCGGGAGGGTGGGAGACCCAGTACTTC. It specifies CASSLAPLAGGWETQYF.

This clonotype was picked up a small number of times. CDR3 sequence (DNA): TGTGCCAGCAGTTTGGGACTAGCGGGAGTGGGAACCACAGATACGCAGTATTTT. It specifies CASSLGLAGVGTTDTQYF. The chain recombines TRBV28 with TRBJ2-3; TRBD2 matches at 14 bases. The CDR3 length is 18 residues. The J segment lost 2 bases and the V segment lost 3 bases, leaving 7 bases of the junction unmatched. CDR1 MDHEN and CDR2 SYDVKM come from the germline V gene.

Remarks on this clonotype: A clone one base away is much larger, so this may be a read error. The rearrangement uses TRBV4-1 and TRBJ2-1; 9 nucleotides match TRBD1. From germline, CDR1 is MGHRA and CDR2 YSYEKL. The CDR3 runs 18 residues. In DNA, the CDR3 is TGCGCCAGCAGCCAGCAGGGGTGGGGACAGGGTCTTAACAATGGGCAGTTCTTC. Its protein is CASSQQGWGQGLNNGQFF.

A note on this clonotype: This may be a read error, as it is one base from a much larger clone. The genes are TRBV20-1 and TRBJ1-5; D is ambiguous. Germline V gives CDR1 DFQATT, CDR2 SNEGSKA (reference sequence). This CDR3 comprises 12 residues. The CDR3 reads CNAREGNQPQHF. The DNA of the CDR3 is TGCAATGCTAGAGAAGGGAATCAGCCCCAGCATTTT.

Many counts were recorded for this clonotype. The genes are TRBV9 and TRBJ2-3; 11 nucleotides match TRBD2. V shed 0 bases and J 2 bases; nucleotides not matched to a gene: 2. The CDR3 extends over 16 amino acids. The germline CDR1 and CDR2 sequences are SGDLS and YYNGEE. CDR3 DNA: TGTGCCAGCAGCGTAGAGACTAGCGGGGCCACAGATACGCAGTATTTT. This gives the protein CASSVETSGATDTQYF.

The chain recombines TRBV3-1 with TRBJ2-2, with 10 bases fitting TRBD2. Looked up from germline, CDR1 is LGHDT and CDR2 is YNNKEL (reference sequence). The V and J ends lost 2 bases and 1 base, in that order; junction bases with no gene match: 7. This CDR3 comprises 18 residues. CDR3: CASSQRGRTSGNTGELFF. In DNA, the CDR3 is TGTGCCAGCAGCCAACGCGGAAGGACTAGCGGGAACACCGGGGAGCTGTTTTTT.